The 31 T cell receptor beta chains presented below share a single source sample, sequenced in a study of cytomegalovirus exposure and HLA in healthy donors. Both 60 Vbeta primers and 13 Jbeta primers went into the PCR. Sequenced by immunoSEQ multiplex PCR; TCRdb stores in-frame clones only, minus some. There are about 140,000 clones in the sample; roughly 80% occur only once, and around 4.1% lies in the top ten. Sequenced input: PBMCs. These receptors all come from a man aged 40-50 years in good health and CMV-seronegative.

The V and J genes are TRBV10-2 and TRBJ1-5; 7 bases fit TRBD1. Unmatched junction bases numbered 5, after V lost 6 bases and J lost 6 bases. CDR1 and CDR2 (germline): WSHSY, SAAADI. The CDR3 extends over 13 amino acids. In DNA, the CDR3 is TGCGCCAGCAGACCGGGACAGCTTCAGCCCCAGCATTTT. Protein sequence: CASRPGQLQPQHF.

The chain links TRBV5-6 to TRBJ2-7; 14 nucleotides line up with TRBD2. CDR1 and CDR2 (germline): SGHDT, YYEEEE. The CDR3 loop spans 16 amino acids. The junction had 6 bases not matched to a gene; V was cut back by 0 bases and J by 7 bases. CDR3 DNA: TGTGCCAGCAGCTTGGCGACTAGCGGGGGGGCCGGAGAGCAGTACTTC. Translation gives CASSLATSGGAGEQYF.

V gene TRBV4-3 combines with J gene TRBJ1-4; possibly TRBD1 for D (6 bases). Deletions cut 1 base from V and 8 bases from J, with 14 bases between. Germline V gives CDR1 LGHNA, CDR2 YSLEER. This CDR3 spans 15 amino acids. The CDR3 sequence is CASSQGAGDREKLFF. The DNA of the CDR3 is TGCGCCAGCAGCCAAGGGGCAGGGGACCGGGAAAAACTGTTTTTT.

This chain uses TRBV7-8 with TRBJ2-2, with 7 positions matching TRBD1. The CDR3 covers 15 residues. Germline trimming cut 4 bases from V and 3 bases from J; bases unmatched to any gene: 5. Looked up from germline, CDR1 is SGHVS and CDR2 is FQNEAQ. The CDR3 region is CASSSGQLYTGELFF. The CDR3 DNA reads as TGTGCCAGCAGCTCGGGACAGCTTTACACCGGGGAGCTGTTTTTT.

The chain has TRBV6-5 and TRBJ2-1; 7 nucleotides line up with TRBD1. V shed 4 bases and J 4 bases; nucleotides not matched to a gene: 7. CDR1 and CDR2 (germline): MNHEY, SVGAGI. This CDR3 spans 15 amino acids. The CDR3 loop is CASSSRGTVYNEQFF. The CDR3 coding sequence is TGTGCCAGCAGTTCCCGAGGGACAGTATACAATGAGCAGTTCTTC.

CDR3 sequence (DNA): TGTGCTAGTGGTTTGGTACCGGGGGAGACCCAGTACTTC. Its protein product is CASGLVPGETQYF. The gene calls are TRBV12-5 and TRBJ2-5; D perhaps matches TRBD2 (5 bases). The V end lost 0 bases, the J end lost 5 bases, and 7 bases lay between the germline ends. Germline-derived CDR1 and CDR2 are LGHNT and FRNRAP. The CDR3 extends over 13 amino acids.

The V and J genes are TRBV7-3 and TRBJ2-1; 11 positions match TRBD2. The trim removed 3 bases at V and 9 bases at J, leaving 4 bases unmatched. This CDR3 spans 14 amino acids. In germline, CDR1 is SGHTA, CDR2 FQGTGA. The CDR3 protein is CASSFSGGASEQFF. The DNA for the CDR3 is TGTGCCAGCAGCTTTAGCGGGGGGGCAAGTGAGCAGTTCTTC.

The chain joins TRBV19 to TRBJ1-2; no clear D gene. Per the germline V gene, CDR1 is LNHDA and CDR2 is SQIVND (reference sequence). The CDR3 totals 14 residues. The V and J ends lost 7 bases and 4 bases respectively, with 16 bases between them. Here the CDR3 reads CASTPERRSYGYTF. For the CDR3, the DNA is TGTGCCAGTACCCCGGAGAGAAGGAGCTATGGCTACACCTTC.

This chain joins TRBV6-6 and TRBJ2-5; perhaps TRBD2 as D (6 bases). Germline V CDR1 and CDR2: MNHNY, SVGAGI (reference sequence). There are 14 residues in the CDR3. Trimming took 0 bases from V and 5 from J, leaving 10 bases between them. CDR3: CASSYSGGSETQYF. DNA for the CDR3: TGTGCCAGCAGTTACTCTGGAGGGAGCGAGACCCAGTACTTC.

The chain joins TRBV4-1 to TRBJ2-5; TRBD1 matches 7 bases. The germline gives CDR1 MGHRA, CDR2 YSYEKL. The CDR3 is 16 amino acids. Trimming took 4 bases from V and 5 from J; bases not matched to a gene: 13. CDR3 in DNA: TGCGCCAGCAGCCGAGCACCGGGACAGAATGTGGAGACCCAGTACTTC. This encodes CASSRAPGQNVETQYF.

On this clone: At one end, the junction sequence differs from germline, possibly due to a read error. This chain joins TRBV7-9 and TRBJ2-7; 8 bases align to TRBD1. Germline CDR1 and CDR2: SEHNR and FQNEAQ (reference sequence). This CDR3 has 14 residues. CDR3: CASSLGRTGIERYF. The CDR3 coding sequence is TGTGCCAGCAGCTTAGGGAGGACAGGGATCGAGCGGTACTTC.

Here the CDR3 DNA reads TGTGCCAGCAGTTTAAGGGAGGGAAACGAGCAGTACTTC. Translation gives CASSLREGNEQYF. The chain is built from TRBV27 and TRBJ2-7; 7 nucleotides match TRBD2. CDR3 length: 13 residues. The germline gives CDR1 MNHEY, CDR2 SMNVEV (reference sequence). Unmatched junction bases numbered 3, after V lost 2 bases and J lost 5 bases.

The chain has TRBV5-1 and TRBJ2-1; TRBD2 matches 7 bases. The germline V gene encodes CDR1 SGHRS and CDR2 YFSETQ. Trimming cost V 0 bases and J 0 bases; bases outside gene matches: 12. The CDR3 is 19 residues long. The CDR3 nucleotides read TGCGCCAGCAGCTTGGCTCTGGGGAGCGGGGCTAGCTCCTACAATGAGCAGTTCTTC. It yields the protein CASSLALGSGASSYNEQFF.

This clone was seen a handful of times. The CDR3 region has the DNA TGTGCCAGTAGTATAGCCCTGCAGGGAAAAGGTCCGGGCTACACCTTC. Translation gives CASSIALQGKGPGYTF. The chain uses TRBV19 and TRBJ1-2, with D possibly matching TRBD1 (5 bases). Germline V gene lookup returns CDR1 LNHDA and CDR2 SQIVND (reference sequence). The V gene lost 1 base and the J gene lost 8 bases, with 20 bases spanning the gap. CDR3 length: 16 amino acids.

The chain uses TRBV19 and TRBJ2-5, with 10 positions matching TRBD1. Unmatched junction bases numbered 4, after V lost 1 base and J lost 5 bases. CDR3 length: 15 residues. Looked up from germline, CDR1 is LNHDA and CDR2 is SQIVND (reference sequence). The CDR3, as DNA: TGTGCCAGTAGTATAGGGGGGACAGGGGTGGAGACCCAGTACTTC. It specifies CASSIGGTGVETQYF. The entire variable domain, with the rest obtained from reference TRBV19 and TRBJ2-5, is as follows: DGGITQSPKYLFRKEGQNVTLSCEQNLNHDAMYWYRQDPGQGLRLIYYSQIVNDFQKGDIAEGYSVSREKKESFPLTVTSAQKNPTAFYLCASSIGGTGVETQYFGPGTRLLVL.

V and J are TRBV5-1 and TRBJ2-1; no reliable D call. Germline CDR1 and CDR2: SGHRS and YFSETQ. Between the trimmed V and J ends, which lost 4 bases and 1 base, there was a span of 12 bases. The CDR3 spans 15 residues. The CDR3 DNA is TGCGCCAGCAGCCTGGATGGTCAGTCCTACAATGAGCAGTTCTTC. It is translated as CASSLDGQSYNEQFF.

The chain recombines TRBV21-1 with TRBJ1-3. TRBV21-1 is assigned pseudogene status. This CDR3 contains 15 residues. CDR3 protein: CASSKVARTGNTIYF. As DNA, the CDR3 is TGTGCCAGCAGCAAAGTAGCGAGAACTGGAAACACCATATATTTT.

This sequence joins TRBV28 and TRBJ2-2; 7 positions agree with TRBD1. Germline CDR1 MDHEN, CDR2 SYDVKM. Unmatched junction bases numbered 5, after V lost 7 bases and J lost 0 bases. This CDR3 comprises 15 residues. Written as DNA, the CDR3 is TGTGCCAGCACCGTGGACAGGCCGAACACCGGGGAGCTGTTTTTT. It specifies CASTVDRPNTGELFF.

DNA for the CDR3: TGCGCCAGCAGCCTTCGGACAGCCATGAACACTGAAGCTTTCTTT. Amino acid sequence: CASSLRTAMNTEAFF. The chain has TRBV4-1 and TRBJ1-1; TRBD1 might be the D (6 bases). V lost 4 bases and J lost 0, with 12 bases in between. The CDR3 has 15 residues. Germline CDR1 is MGHRA and CDR2 is YSYEKL.

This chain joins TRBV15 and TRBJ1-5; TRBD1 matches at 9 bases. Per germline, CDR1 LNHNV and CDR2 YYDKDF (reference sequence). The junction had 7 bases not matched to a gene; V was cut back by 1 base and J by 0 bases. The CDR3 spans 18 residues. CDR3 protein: CATSRGQGVAYSNQPQHF. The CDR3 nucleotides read TGTGCCACCAGCAGAGGACAGGGGGTTGCCTATAGCAATCAGCCCCAGCATTTT.

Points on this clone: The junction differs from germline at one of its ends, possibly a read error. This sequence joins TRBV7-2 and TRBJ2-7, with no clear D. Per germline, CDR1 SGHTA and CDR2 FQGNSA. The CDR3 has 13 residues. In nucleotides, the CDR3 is TGTGCCACCAGCTACTTAGCAGCCTACGAGCAGTACTTC. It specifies CATSYLAAYEQYF.

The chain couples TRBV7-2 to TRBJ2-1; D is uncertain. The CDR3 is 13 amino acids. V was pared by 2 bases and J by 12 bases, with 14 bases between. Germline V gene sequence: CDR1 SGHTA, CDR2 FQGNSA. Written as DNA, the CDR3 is TGTGCCAGCAGCTTAAAGCGTCTTGGCGGGCAGTTCTTC. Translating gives CASSLKRLGGQFF. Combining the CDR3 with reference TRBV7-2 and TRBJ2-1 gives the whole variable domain GAGVSQSPSNKVTEKGKDVELRCDPISGHTALYWYRQSLGQGLEFLIYFQGNSAPDKSGLPSDRFSAERTGGSVSTLTIQRTQQEDSAVYLCASSLKRLGGQFFGPGTRLTVL.

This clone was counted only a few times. Here the CDR3 reads CASSRGGNRGNEKLFF. CDR3 nucleotides: TGTGCCAGCAGCCGGGGGGGGAACAGGGGTAATGAAAAACTGTTTTTT. The gene calls are TRBV5-6 and TRBJ1-4; 7 positions match TRBD1. Germline assignment: CDR1 SGHDT and CDR2 YYEEEE. The V segment lost 4 bases and the J segment 4 bases; nucleotides outside the gene matches: 10. The CDR3 has 16 amino acids. Full variable domain (missing parts from reference TRBV5-6 and TRBJ1-4): DAGVTQSPTHLIKTRGQQVTLRCSPKSGHDTVSWYQQALGQGPQFIFQYYEEEERQRGNFPDRFSGHQFPNYSSELNVNALLLGDSALYLCASSRGGNRGNEKLFFGSGTQLSVL.

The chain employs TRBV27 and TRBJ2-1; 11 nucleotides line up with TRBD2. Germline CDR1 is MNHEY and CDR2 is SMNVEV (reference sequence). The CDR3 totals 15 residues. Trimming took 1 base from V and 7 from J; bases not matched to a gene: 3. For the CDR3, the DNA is TGTGCCAGCAGTTTATTAGCGGGGGGGTGGAATGAGCAGTTCTTC. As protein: CASSLLAGGWNEQFF.

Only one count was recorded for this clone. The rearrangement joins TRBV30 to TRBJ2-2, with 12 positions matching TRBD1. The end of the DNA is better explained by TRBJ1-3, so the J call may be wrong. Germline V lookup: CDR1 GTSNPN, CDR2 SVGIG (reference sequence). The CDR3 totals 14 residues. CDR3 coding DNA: TGTGCCTGGGGGCCGGGACAGGGGGCGAACACCATATATTTT. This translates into CAWGPGQGANTIYF.

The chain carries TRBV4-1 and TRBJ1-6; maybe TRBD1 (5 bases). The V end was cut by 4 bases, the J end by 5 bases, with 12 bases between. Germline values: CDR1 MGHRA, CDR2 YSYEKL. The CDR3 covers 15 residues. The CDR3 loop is CASSRGAVDNSPLHF. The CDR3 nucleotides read TGCGCCAGCAGCCGCGGGGCTGTGGATAATTCACCCCTCCACTTT.

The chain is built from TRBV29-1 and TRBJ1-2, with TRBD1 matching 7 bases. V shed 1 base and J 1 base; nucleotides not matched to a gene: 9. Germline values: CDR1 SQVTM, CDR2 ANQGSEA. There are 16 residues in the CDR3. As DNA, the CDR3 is TGCAGCGTTGAAGGAGAGGTGGGACAGTATAACTATGGCTACACCTTC. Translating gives CSVEGEVGQYNYGYTF.

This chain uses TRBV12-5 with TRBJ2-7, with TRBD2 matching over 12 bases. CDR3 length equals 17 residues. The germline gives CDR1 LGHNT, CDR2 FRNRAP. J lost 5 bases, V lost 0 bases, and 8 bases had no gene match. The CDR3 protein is CASGLVRTSGGPDEQYF. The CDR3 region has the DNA TGTGCTAGTGGTTTGGTACGAACTAGCGGGGGGCCCGACGAGCAGTACTTC.

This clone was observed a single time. CDR3 amino acids: CASKVDRVNTGELFF. CDR3 sequence (DNA): TGTGCCAGTAAAGTGGACAGGGTTAATACCGGGGAGCTGTTTTTT. The rearrangement joins TRBV19 to TRBJ2-2; TRBD1 agrees at 8 bases. This CDR3 region has 15 residues. Germline CDR1 reads LNHDA; CDR2 reads SQIVND (reference sequence). V shed 7 bases and J 5 bases; nucleotides not matched to a gene: 9. Variable domain in full (rest from reference TRBV19 and TRBJ2-2): DGGITQSPKYLFRKEGQNVTLSCEQNLNHDAMYWYRQDPGQGLRLIYYSQIVNDFQKGDIAEGYSVSREKKESFPLTVTSAQKNPTAFYLCASKVDRVNTGELFFGEGSRLTVL.

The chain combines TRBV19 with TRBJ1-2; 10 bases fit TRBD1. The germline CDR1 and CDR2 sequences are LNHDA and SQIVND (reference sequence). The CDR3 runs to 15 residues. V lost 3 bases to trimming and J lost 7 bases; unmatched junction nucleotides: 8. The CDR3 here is CASSIGTGDVGGYTF. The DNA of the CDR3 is TGTGCCAGTAGTATTGGGACAGGGGACGTGGGTGGCTACACCTTC.

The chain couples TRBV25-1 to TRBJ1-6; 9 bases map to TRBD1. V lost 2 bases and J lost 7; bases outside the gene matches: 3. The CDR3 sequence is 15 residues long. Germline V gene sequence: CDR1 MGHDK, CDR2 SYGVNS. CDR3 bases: TGTGCCAGCAGTGAACCTGGGACAGGGAATTCACCCCTCCACTTT. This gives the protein CASSEPGTGNSPLHF.